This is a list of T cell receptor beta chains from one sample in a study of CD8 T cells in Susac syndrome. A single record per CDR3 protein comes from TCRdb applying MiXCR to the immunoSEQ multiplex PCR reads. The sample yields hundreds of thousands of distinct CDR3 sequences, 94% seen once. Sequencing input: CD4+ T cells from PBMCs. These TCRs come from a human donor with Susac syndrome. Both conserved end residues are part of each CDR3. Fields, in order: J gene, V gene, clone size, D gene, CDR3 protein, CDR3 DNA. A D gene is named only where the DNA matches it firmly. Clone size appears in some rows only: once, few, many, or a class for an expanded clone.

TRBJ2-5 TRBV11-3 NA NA CASSLDPGSETQYF TGTGCCAGCAGCTTAGATCCAGGGTCGGAGACCCAGTACTTC
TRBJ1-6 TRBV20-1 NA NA CSARLEAHSPLHF TGCAGTGCTCGATTAGAGGCCCATTCACCCCTCCACTTT
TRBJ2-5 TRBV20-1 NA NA CSATGWGFRETQYF TGCAGTGCAACGGGGTGGGGCTTTAGGGAGACCCAGTACTTC
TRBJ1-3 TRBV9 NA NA CASRPGGISGNTIYF TGTGCCAGCAGGCCGGGGGGGATCTCTGGAAACACCATATATTTT
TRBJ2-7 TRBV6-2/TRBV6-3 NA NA CASSWDWAYEQYF TGTGCCAGCAGTTGGGACTGGGCCTACGAGCAGTACTTC
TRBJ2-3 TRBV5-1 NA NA CASRRQLPTDTQYF TGCGCCAGCAGGCGACAGCTTCCCACAGATACGCAGTATTTT
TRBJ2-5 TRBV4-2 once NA CASSPPGSEETQYF TGTGCCAGCAGCCCACCTGGGAGCGAAGAGACCCAGTACTTC
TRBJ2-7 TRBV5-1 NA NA CASSRYRTGTTGEQYF TGCGCCAGCAGCCGATATCGAACAGGGACAACGGGCGAGCAGTACTTC
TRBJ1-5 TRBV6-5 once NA CASSSGPSRPQHF TGTGCCAGCAGTTCCGGACCTTCACGGCCCCAGCATTTT
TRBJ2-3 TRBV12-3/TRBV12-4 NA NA CASGEGADTQYF TGTGCCAGCGGTGAGGGCGCAGATACGCAGTATTTT
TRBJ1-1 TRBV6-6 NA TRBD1 CASSRLAGGEGTEAFF TGTGCCAGCAGCCGCCTCGCAGGGGGCGAGGGTACTGAAGCTTTCTTT
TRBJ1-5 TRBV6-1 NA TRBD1 CASSETGIYQPQHF TGTGCCAGCAGTGAGACAGGGATCTATCAGCCCCAGCATTTT
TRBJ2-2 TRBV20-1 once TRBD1 CSARDPGQGANGELFF TGCAGTGCTAGAGATCCGGGACAGGGGGCCAACGGGGAGCTGTTTTTT
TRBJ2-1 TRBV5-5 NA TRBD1 CASSPTGTSQNEQFF TGTGCCAGCAGCCCGACAGGGACCTCACAGAATGAGCAGTTCTTC
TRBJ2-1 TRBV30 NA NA CAWSVLDEQFF TGTGCCTGGAGCGTTCTAGATGAGCAGTTCTTC
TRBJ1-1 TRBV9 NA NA CASSRTTGISEAFF TGTGCCAGCAGCCGAACTACAGGGATATCTGAAGCTTTCTTT
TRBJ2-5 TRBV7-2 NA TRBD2 CASSPGGGSGETQYF TGTGCCAGCAGCCCGGGCGGGGGTAGCGGGGAGACCCAGTACTTC
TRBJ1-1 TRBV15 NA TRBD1 CATSREGQKNTEAFF TGTGCCACCAGCAGAGAGGGACAGAAGAACACTGAAGCTTTCTTT
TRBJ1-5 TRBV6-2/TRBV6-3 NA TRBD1 CASSDRVNQPQHF TGTGCCAGCAGCGACAGGGTCAATCAGCCCCAGCATTTT
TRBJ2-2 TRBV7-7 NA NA CASSLSGSGELFF TGTGCTAGCAGCTTGTCGGGGTCCGGGGAGCTGTTTTTT
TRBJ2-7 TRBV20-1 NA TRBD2 CSASDASGYEQYF TGCAGTGCTAGTGACGCTAGCGGGTACGAGCAGTACTTC
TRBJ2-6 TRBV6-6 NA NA CASLGGSGANVLTF TGTGCCAGCTTGGGCGGGTCTGGGGCCAACGTCCTGACTTTC
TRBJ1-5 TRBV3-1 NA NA CASSLRDGVQHF TGTGCCAGCAGTCTACGGGACGGAGTGCAGCATTTT
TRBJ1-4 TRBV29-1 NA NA CSVGRINEKLFF TGCAGCGTTGGCCGGATTAATGAAAAACTGTTTTTT
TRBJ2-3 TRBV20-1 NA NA CSAGPGGSDTQYF TGCAGTGCTGGTCCCGGAGGATCAGATACGCAGTATTTT
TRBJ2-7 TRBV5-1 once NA CASSLPGDEQYF TGCGCCAGCAGCTTGCCCGGGGACGAGCAGTACTTC
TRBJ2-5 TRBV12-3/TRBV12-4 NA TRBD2 CASSERTSHRDHMETQYF TGTGCCAGCAGCGAACGGACTAGCCACAGGGATCACATGGAGACCCAGTACTTC
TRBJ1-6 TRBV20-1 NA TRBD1 CSARVPRDRDNSPLHF TGCAGTGCTAGAGTCCCCCGGGACAGAGATAATTCACCCCTCCACTTT
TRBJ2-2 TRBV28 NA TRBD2 CASSTAGGPMGGELFF TGTGCCAGCAGCACAGCGGGGGGGCCGATGGGCGGGGAGCTGTTTTTT
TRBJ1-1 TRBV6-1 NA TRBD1 CASSGTGARAFF TGTGCCAGCAGTGGGACAGGAGCGAGAGCTTTCTTT
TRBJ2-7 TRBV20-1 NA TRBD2 CSAPKGAGGPPEQYF TGCAGTGCCCCAAAGGGGGCGGGGGGGCCTCCCGAGCAGTACTTC
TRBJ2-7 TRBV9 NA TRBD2 CASSDTGTSLQEQYF TGTGCCAGCAGCGACACCGGGACTAGCTTGCAGGAGCAGTACTTC
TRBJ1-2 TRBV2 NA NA CASSAGLLPDYGYTF TGTGCCAGCAGTGCGGGACTTCTACCCGACTATGGCTACACCTTC
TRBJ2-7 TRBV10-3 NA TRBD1 CAISAARGPVEQYF TGTGCCATCAGCGCCGCCAGGGGGCCCGTCGAGCAGTACTTC
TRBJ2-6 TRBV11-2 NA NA CASSLDTGIGANVLTF TGTGCCAGCAGCTTAGACACAGGGATTGGGGCCAACGTCCTGACTTTC
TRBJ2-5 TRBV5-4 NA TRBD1 CASRRDREQETQYF TGTGCCAGCAGGAGGGACAGGGAACAAGAGACCCAGTACTTC
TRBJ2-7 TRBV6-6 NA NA CASSYSNFRFEQYF TGTGCCAGCAGTTACTCGAATTTCAGGTTCGAGCAGTACTTC
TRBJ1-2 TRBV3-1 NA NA CASSQDEGNYGYTF TGTGCCAGCAGCCAAGACGAAGGGAACTATGGCTACACCTTC
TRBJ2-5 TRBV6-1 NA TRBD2 CASSELAGGPGEETQYF TGTGCCAGCAGTGAATTAGCGGGGGGGCCGGGTGAAGAGACCCAGTACTTC
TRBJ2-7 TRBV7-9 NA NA CASSPHPRGQSSYEQYF TGTGCCAGCAGCCCACACCCGAGGGGCCAGAGCTCCTACGAGCAGTACTTC
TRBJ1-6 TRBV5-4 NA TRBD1 CASSADRGGSPLHF TGTGCCAGCAGCGCTGACAGGGGGGGCTCACCCCTCCACTTT